The source of this TCR beta chain is a study of T cell responses to AZD1222 COVID-19 vaccine. Points from the study as a whole: Unmutated variant regions are reportedly the target of nearly half of TCRs that are spike-specific. Repertoires were collected only later (after the peak T cell response had occurred). Clonal diversity may have been underestimated, and the donors were mostly white British, with more females than males. Baseline serostatus was positive in only a handful of AZD1222 recipients.

This clone came up once. No antigen is known for it. The protocol was immunoSEQ multiplex PCR, while the TCRdb copy is restricted to in-frame clones and leaves out a portion. Found here are 150,000 to 200,000 clones, approximately 91% of them singletons; the top ten hold 1% to 1.5%. Germline V lookup: CDR1 MNHEY, CDR2 SMNVEV (reference sequence). The CDR3 has 19 residues. The V end lost 6 bases, the J end lost 0 bases, and 21 bases lay between the germline ends. V and J are TRBV27 and TRBJ1-6; unclear D gene. The sequence was collected from an adult who received the AZD1222 COVID-19 vaccine. The source was peripheral blood, collected 28 days after the second AZD1222 dose. Here the CDR3 DNA reads TGTGCCAGCAGCCCCCTGGTAACGGGATTTAGCTCCTATAATTCACCCCTCCACTTT. Its protein product is CASSPLVTGFSSYNSPLHF.